These T cell receptor beta chains were read from a single sample in a study of cytotoxic CD8 clonotypes in ibrutinib-treated CLL. The protocol was immunoSEQ multiplex PCR, while the TCRdb copy is restricted to in-frame clones and leaves out a portion. This table holds about 140,000 clones, over 75% found once. Sequenced here: PBMCs, sampled after 36 months of ibrutinib treatment. These receptors came from a human donor with chronic lymphocytic leukemia. Each CDR3 is given with its conserved first and last residue. D genes are given only for firm matches. For some rows the clone size is stated as once, few or many, or as a class when expanded; others skip it.

j_call clone_size v_call d_call cdr3_nt cdr3_aa
TRBJ2-1 NA TRBV27 NA TGTGCCAGCAGTTACCAGGGAGGATCATACAATGAGCAGTTCTTC CASSYQGGSYNEQFF
TRBJ2-3 NA TRBV20-1 NA TGTGAAAGACGTACAGATACGCAGTATTTT CERRTDTQYF
TRBJ2-5 NA TRBV11-2 TRBD2 TGTGCCAGCACCTTTGCGGGGGGACGTGAGACCCAGTACTTC CASTFAGGRETQYF
TRBJ2-1 NA TRBV27 TRBD2 TGTGCCAGCAGTTTCGGACTAGCGGGGGTCTACAATGAGCAGTTCTTC CASSFGLAGVYNEQFF
TRBJ2-3 NA TRBV5-1 TRBD2 TGCGCCAGCCGGACAGCCGGGACTAGAACAGATACGCAGTATTTT CASRTAGTRTDTQYF
TRBJ2-7 NA TRBV15 NA TGTGCCACCAGCAGGGGACTTGCCTACGAGCAGTACTTC CATSRGLAYEQYF
TRBJ1-5 once TRBV27 NA TGTGCCAGCAGTGCTAGGGCCAGTCAGCCCCAGCATTTT CASSARASQPQHF
TRBJ2-7 NA TRBV28 TRBD1 TGTGCCAGCAGTATCGGACAGGGACTCTACGAGCAGTACTTC CASSIGQGLYEQYF
TRBJ2-5 NA TRBV5-1 TRBD1 TGCGCCAGCAGTTTACAGGGGGCTGAGACCCAGTACTTC CASSLQGAETQYF
TRBJ1-5 once TRBV10-3 TRBD1 TGTGCCATCAGTGATCCGGACAGGGGGAGCAATCAGCCCCAGCATTTT CAISDPDRGSNQPQHF
TRBJ2-7 once TRBV6-4 TRBD2 TGTGCCAGCATGGGACTAGCGGGAGGGCGCACCTACGAGCAGTACTTC CASMGLAGGRTYEQYF
TRBJ1-2 NA TRBV6-5 NA TGTGCCAGCACCCCGGGGGTTTTTTTATCGGGCTACACCTTC CASTPGVFLSGYTF
TRBJ2-7 NA TRBV5-6 NA TGTGCCAGCAGCTTGCGGGGCTACGAGCAGTACTTC CASSLRGYEQYF
TRBJ1-5 NA TRBV7-9 NA TGTGCCAGCAGTGCTCAGGGATATAGCAATCAGCCCCAGCATTTT CASSAQGYSNQPQHF
TRBJ1-2 few TRBV6-1 NA TGTGCCAGCAGTCCACAGCCTCTGGGCGATGGCTACACCTTC CASSPQPLGDGYTF
TRBJ1-1 NA TRBV10-1 TRBD1 TGCGCCAGCAGTCTGGACAGGGGATACACTGAAGCTTTCTTT CASSLDRGYTEAFF
TRBJ2-2 NA TRBV5-5 NA TGTGCCAGCAGCTTGGCTCTCAGCACCGGGGAGCTGTTTTTT CASSLALSTGELFF
TRBJ1-2 NA TRBV29-1 TRBD1 TGCAGCGTGGGGGGGACAGTCGATGGCTACACCTTC CSVGGTVDGYTF
TRBJ2-5 NA TRBV15 NA TGTGCCACCAGCCCTCAGGGAGCCTGGATCCAAGAGACCCAGTACTTC CATSPQGAWIQETQYF
TRBJ1-1 NA TRBV5-1 NA TGCGCCAGCAGCTTGGTTACGGACGCATTTGAAGCTTTCTTT CASSLVTDAFEAFF
TRBJ2-1 NA TRBV7-9 TRBD2 TGTGCCAGCAGCAAACTAGCGGGCACAAGCTCCTACAATGAGCAGTTCTTC CASSKLAGTSSYNEQFF
TRBJ1-2 NA TRBV5-4 NA TGTGCCAGCAGCTTGCGGGGGGCGTCAGGGGGCTACACCTTC CASSLRGASGGYTF
TRBJ2-4 NA TRBV29-1 TRBD1 TGCAGCGTCCGGGACAGATTAGCCAAAAACATTCAGTACTTC CSVRDRLAKNIQYF
TRBJ2-2 NA TRBV7-9 NA TGTGCCAGCAGCTTAGCGCTACTTGACGGGAGACGAACCGGGGAGCTGTTTTTT CASSLALLDGRRTGELFF
TRBJ1-1 NA TRBV2 NA TGTGCCAGCGCGGCAAATGGGGACACTGAAGCTTTCTTT CASAANGDTEAFF
TRBJ2-3 few TRBV9 NA TGTGCCAGCAGCCCAAGGCCAGATACGCAGTATTTT CASSPRPDTQYF
TRBJ1-1 NA TRBV4-2 NA TGTGCCAGCAGCCCCGGGGAGGTTGGGGTGGGCACTGAAGCTTTCTTT CASSPGEVGVGTEAFF
TRBJ2-3 NA TRBV6-1 NA TGTGCCAGCAGTGCCGGGGGTAAGGCACTTTGGGGTAGCACAGATACGCAGTATTTT CASSAGGKALWGSTDTQYF
TRBJ1-1 NA TRBV19 NA TGTGCCAGTAGTCCAGGGATCGCTGAAGCTTTCTTT CASSPGIAEAFF
TRBJ1-2 NA TRBV7-9 TRBD1 TGTGCCAGCTCCTTCTGGGGACAGGGAGATTATGGCTACACCTTC CASSFWGQGDYGYTF
TRBJ1-1 NA TRBV23-1 NA TGCGCCAGCTCCCACAGAAAAAACACTGAAGCTTTCTTT CASSHRKNTEAFF
TRBJ2-7 many TRBV13 NA TGTGCCAGCAGCTTAGGGCAGGCCGAGCAGTACTTC CASSLGQAEQYF
TRBJ2-7 NA TRBV25-1 NA TGTGCCAGTCGGGACACCTACTACGAGCAGTACTTC CASRDTYYEQYF
TRBJ2-5 NA TRBV5-1 TRBD1 TGCGCCAGCAGGGGTACAGGGGACAGAGAGACCCAGTACTTC CASRGTGDRETQYF
TRBJ2-2 NA TRBV9 NA TGTGCCAGCAGCGTCGGGCTAAACACCGGGGAGCTGTTTTTT CASSVGLNTGELFF
TRBJ2-7 NA TRBV6-1 NA TGTGCCAGCAGCCCTCCGTCCTACGAGCAGTACTTC CASSPPSYEQYF
TRBJ1-4 NA TRBV30 TRBD1 TGTGCCTGGGGACCTGGACAGGGTGGTGAAAAACTGTTTTTT CAWGPGQGGEKLFF
TRBJ2-7 NA TRBV2 NA TGTGCCAGTGCGGACGGTAGCTCCTACGAGCAGTACTTC CASADGSSYEQYF
TRBJ2-5 NA TRBV15 NA TGTGCCACCAGCGAGGGTGGAAAGACCCAGTACTTC CATSEGGKTQYF
TRBJ2-1 NA TRBV9 NA TGTGCCAGCAGCCCGGGTGTACATGAGCAGTTCTTC CASSPGVHEQFF
TRBJ1-2 few TRBV30 TRBD1 TGTGCCTGGACGAGACAGGGGACGAAAGGCTACACCTTC CAWTRQGTKGYTF
TRBJ1-4 few TRBV5-4 NA TGTGCCAGCAGCTTGTCGGGGACATGGGGTGAAAAACTGTTTTTT CASSLSGTWGEKLFF
TRBJ2-7 NA TRBV28 NA TGTGCCAGCAGTTTATGGGCAGGGTCCGGCGAGCAGTACTTC CASSLWAGSGEQYF
TRBJ2-1 NA TRBV19 TRBD1 TGTGCCAGTAGTATGTACAGGGGCAATGAGCAGTTCTTC CASSMYRGNEQFF
TRBJ1-5 NA TRBV19 TRBD1 TGTGCCAGTAGCCCGTTTCCCCCAGGGGGCGTCAATCAGCCCCAGCATTTT CASSPFPPGGVNQPQHF
TRBJ2-7 NA TRBV5-1 TRBD1 TGCGCCAGCAGCCCCCCGGGGACAGGGAAGAGCTCCTACGAGCAGTACTTC CASSPPGTGKSSYEQYF
TRBJ2-1 NA TRBV6-4 NA TGTGCCAGCAGTGACTCAGCGAGAAAGTCCTACAATGAGCAGTTCTTC CASSDSARKSYNEQFF
TRBJ1-3 NA TRBV12-5 NA TGTGCTAGTGGCCCCTCCGACTCTGGAAACACCATATATTTT CASGPSDSGNTIYF
TRBJ1-2 NA TRBV30 NA TGTGCCTGGAGTCTTGGGCCATATGGCTACACCTTC CAWSLGPYGYTF
TRBJ1-5 once TRBV20-1 NA TGCAGTGCCCCAGCGTCGGGGCCCCAGCATTTT CSAPASGPQHF
TRBJ2-3 NA TRBV7-9 NA TGTGCCAGCACCCCTTTTCAGGGTTTCGGTACGCAGTATTTT CASTPFQGFGTQYF
TRBJ2-6 once TRBV2 NA TGTGCCAGCAGTGCCCTAGCGAGGGACGTCCTGACTTTC CASSALARDVLTF
TRBJ1-5 NA TRBV7-8 NA TGTGCCAGCAGCTTAGGATCGGGGGCTGGTGATCAGCCCCAGCATTTT CASSLGSGAGDQPQHF
TRBJ2-7 NA TRBV28 NA TGTGCCAGCTCCTCTGGGGGATCCTACGAGCAGTACTTC CASSSGGSYEQYF